The 2 T cell receptor beta chains reported below all come from one sample, sequenced in a study of blood T cell repertoires in COVID-19. The protocol was immunoSEQ multiplex PCR, while the TCRdb copy is restricted to in-frame clones and leaves out a portion. This table has 270,000 or so clones, roughly 84% appearing once. The sample was PBMCs or T cells enriched from blood (not recorded which). The receptors were sampled from a man in his fifties who had recovered from COVID-19.

V usage is TRBV14 and J usage is TRBJ1-1; D remains unclear. Trimming took off 3 bases at V and 6 bases at J, with 14 bases between the two ends. This CDR3 region has 14 residues. Germline V CDR1 and CDR2: SGHDN, FVKESK. CDR3 region: CASSQNWPLSEAFF. The CDR3 region has the DNA TGTGCCAGCAGCCAGAATTGGCCCCTCTCTGAAGCTTTCTTT.

This clone is a singleton in its sample. The chain uses TRBV7-6 and TRBJ2-1, with TRBD2 matching over 7 bases. Germline V gene sequence: CDR1 SGHVS, CDR2 FNYEAQ. V lost 5 bases to trimming and J lost 8 bases; unmatched junction nucleotides: 6. The CDR3 has 13 residues. CDR3 sequence: CASSIGLVHEQFF. The CDR3 coding sequence is TGTGCCAGCAGCATCGGACTAGTTCATGAGCAGTTCTTC.